This T cell receptor (beta chain) was identified during a study of T cell repertoires in cytomegalovirus infection. Looking at the study overall: Public signatures in TCR beta pointed to CMV infection and matching HLA type.

This clonotype was counted many times. This CDR3 has 15 residues. The V gene lost 2 bases and the J gene lost 0 bases, with 8 bases spanning the gap. Germline-derived CDR1 and CDR2 are MNHEY and SVGEGT. TCRdb ran MiXCR on the reads and lists one entry per CDR3 protein. The sample carries roughly 320,000 distinct CDR3 sequences, about a tenth recorded once. Specimen: PBMCs. The sequence was obtained from a human donor in good health (CMV status not recorded). Some clones in this sample may be carry-over from other donors' samples. The rearrangement links TRBV6-2 or TRBV6-3 to TRBJ2-1; D is undetermined. For the CDR3, the DNA is TGTGCCAGCAGTTACAGCCCGAGCTCCTACAATGAGCAGTTCTTC. It specifies CASSYSPSSYNEQFF.